This T cell receptor beta chain emerged from a study of cytomegalovirus exposure and HLA in healthy donors. Study background: A prior analysis found more than 90 million unique TCR beta sequences from approximately 190 million T cells. Drawn from HLA-typed donors, 65 million to 100 million unique TCRs were held in an early data release.

Study conclusions and caveats: A highly shared variant cluster was judged a likely technical artifact. The listing of 150 or so TCR beta chains classed them as cytomegalovirus-associated.

PCR amplification relied on 60 Vbeta primers (plus 13 Jbeta primers). This table comes from immunoSEQ multiplex PCR, and its TCRdb copy is limited to in-frame clones, with some not included. The sample shows approximately 190,000 clones, roughly 13% of them seen only once. Deletions cut 1 base from V and 3 bases from J, with 9 bases between. This CDR3 is built from 14 residues. CDR1 and CDR2 from the germline V gene are KGHSH and LQKENI. Notes on this clone: Its specificity is not known.

This clonotype was sampled from a man aged 50 to 60 in good health and CMV-seropositive. Sequenced material: PBMCs. This chain joins TRBV18 and TRBJ2-5; unclear D gene. The CDR3 reads CASSPLGRKETQYF. In DNA, the CDR3 is TGTGCCAGCTCACCACTGGGCAGGAAAGAGACCCAGTACTTC.